The 20 T cell receptor beta chains below were found in one sample sequenced in a study of Ad26.COV2.S vaccination and SARS-CoV-2 variants. Treatment meaning: some 20 received Ad26.COV2.S at low or high dose, single or two shots; several received placebo; per-sample allocation not given. Vaccine and placebo recipients were sampled on day 63 after the first injection. Assay used: immunoSEQ multiplex PCR; TCRdb lists only in-frame clones, some missing. The table has about 680,000 clones, around 92% seen once. Sequenced material: peripheral blood, taken in a trial of Ad26.COV2.S vaccine versus placebo. These receptors were taken from a person between 18 and 59 years old who received the Ad26.COV2.S COVID-19 vaccine or a placebo.

The chain carries TRBV23-1 and TRBJ2-7, with unresolved D. TRBV23-1 is recorded as an ORF, its role being uncertain. Trimming pared 1 base from V and 0 bases from J, leaving 10 bases between. The CDR3 consists of 15 residues. CDR3 DNA sequence: TGCGCCAGCAGTCAATTGGGCGGTGTCTCCTACGAGCAGTACTTC. It specifies CASSQLGGVSYEQYF.

There are a few counts of this clone. V and J are TRBV2 and TRBJ2-7; 12 nucleotides match TRBD2. This CDR3 has 17 amino acids. The V gene end was trimmed by 4 bases and the J gene end by 6 bases; junction bases not matched to a gene: 13. CDR1 is SNHLY and CDR2 is FYNNEI in the germline V gene. The CDR3 DNA sequence: TGTGCCAGCAGTGTAGCTAGCGGGAGGGCCCATTGGGGCGAGCAGTACTTC. It encodes CASSVASGRAHWGEQYF.

This clone was seen only a few times. The chain links TRBV5-4 to TRBJ2-1; no reliable D call. With 4 bases removed from V and 4 bases from J, the gap between germline ends came to 12 bases. The CDR3 contains 14 residues. Germline values: CDR1 SGHNT, CDR2 YYREEE (reference sequence). DNA for the CDR3: TGTGCCAGCAGCCCCCTAGGCAGTTACAATGAGCAGTTCTTC. It encodes CASSPLGSYNEQFF.

The chain joins TRBV4-3 to TRBJ2-7; the D gene is possibly TRBD1 (5 bases). The CDR3 runs 15 residues. The V end was cut by 4 bases, the J end by 0 bases, with 13 bases between. The V gene's germline CDR1 is LGHNA and CDR2 YSLEER. This CDR3 is CASSLAGSSSYEQYF. The CDR3 region has the DNA TGCGCCAGCAGCCTAGCAGGGTCTAGCTCCTACGAGCAGTACTTC.

CDR3 amino acids: CASRRVAQYF. In DNA form, the CDR3 reads TGTGCCAGCAGGCGGGTCGCGCAGTACTTC. The chain joins TRBV27 to TRBJ2-7; D is possibly TRBD2 (5 bases). CDR3 length: 10 amino acids. V was shortened by 6 bases and J by 9 bases, with 9 bases between the two germline ends. CDR1 and CDR2 (germline): MNHEY, SMNVEV (reference sequence).

This chain joins TRBV11-2 and TRBJ2-1; 9 bases align to TRBD2. In germline, CDR1 is SGHAT, CDR2 FQNNGV. With V trimmed by 0 bases and J by 6 bases, 3 bases remained unmatched. CDR3 length: 15 residues. For the CDR3, the DNA is TGTGCCAGCAGCTTAGAGAGCGGGAGGACCAATGAGCAGTTCTTC. It codes for CASSLESGRTNEQFF.

V gene TRBV2 combines with J gene TRBJ1-2; D perhaps matches TRBD1 (5 bases). Germline V lookup: CDR1 SNHLY, CDR2 FYNNEI. The CDR3 length is 12 residues. The V and J ends lost 11 bases and 8 bases respectively, with 18 bases between them. This CDR3 is CALTRGVGGYTF. The CDR3 coding sequence is TGTGCCTTAACGAGGGGTGTGGGAGGCTACACCTTC. Based on the CDR3 plus reference TRBV2 and TRBJ1-2, the full variable domain is EPEVTQTPSHQVTQMGQEVILRCVPISNHLYFYWYRQILGQKVEFLVSFYNNEISEKSEIFDDQFSVERPDGSNFTLKIRSTKLEDSAMYFCALTRGVGGYTFGSGTRLTVV.

J is TRBJ2-2 and V is TRBV14; 9 positions agree with TRBD2. This CDR3 is built from 15 residues. The trim removed 3 bases at V and 6 bases at J, leaving 5 bases unmatched. Germline CDR1 reads SGHDN; CDR2 reads FVKESK. In DNA form, the CDR3 reads TGTGCCAGCAGCCACCAGCGGGGGGAACCCGGGGAGCTGTTTTTT. Protein sequence: CASSHQRGEPGELFF. The complete variable domain, with remaining parts taken from reference TRBV14 and TRBJ2-2, reads EAGVTQFPSHSVIEKGQTVTLRCDPISGHDNLYWYRRVMGKEIKFLLHFVKESKQDESGMPNNRFLAERTGGTYSTLKVQPAELEDSGVYFCASSHQRGEPGELFFGEGSRLTVL.

The V gene is TRBV29-1, the J gene TRBJ2-1; 7 bases map to TRBD1. Unmatched junction bases numbered 9, after V lost 4 bases and J lost 0 bases. The CDR3 is made up of 16 amino acids. Germline assignment: CDR1 SQVTM and CDR2 ANQGSEA. The CDR3 region is CSVVKQGPSSYNEQFF. The CDR3 bases are TGCAGCGTTGTTAAACAGGGGCCGAGCTCCTACAATGAGCAGTTCTTC.

The chain is built from TRBV20-1 and TRBJ2-1; D remains ambiguous. The CDR3 spans 11 residues. V was shortened by 5 bases and J by 8 bases, with 10 bases between the two germline ends. Germline V gene sequence: CDR1 DFQATT, CDR2 SNEGSKA (reference sequence). CDR3 in DNA: TGCAGTGCTTTTCATGGGGATGAGCAGTTCTTC. Translation: CSAFHGDEQFF.

This rearrangement joins TRBV10-1 to TRBJ1-2; D gene unclear. The ends were cut back, 7 bases at V and 6 bases at J, with 9 bases in the middle. Looked up from germline, CDR1 is WNHNN and CDR2 is SYGVQD (reference sequence). This CDR3 spans 11 amino acids. The CDR3 spells CASNDGHGYTF. The DNA for the CDR3 is TGCGCCAGCAACGACGGGCATGGCTACACCTTC.

This clone was observed once. The chain links TRBV3-1 (or the pseudogene TRBV3-2) to TRBJ1-6; no clear D. The V end was cut by 1 base, the J end by 9 bases, with 13 bases between. The CDR3 extends over 15 amino acids. Germline V gene sequence: CDR1 LGHDT, CDR2 YNNKEL (reference sequence). The CDR3 sequence: CASSQVEAFGSPLHF. CDR3 sequence (DNA): TGTGCCAGCAGCCAAGTGGAGGCCTTTGGTTCACCCCTCCACTTT.

The rearrangement joins TRBV7-9 to TRBJ2-1; tentatively, D is TRBD1 (5 bases). Germline V gene data show CDR1 as SEHNR and CDR2 as FQNEAQ (reference sequence). V shed 5 bases and J shed 10 bases, with 12 bases lying between them. The CDR3 runs 12 residues. Here the CDR3 DNA reads TGTGCCAGCAGCATCCTGACAGACGAGCAGTTCTTC. This translates into CASSILTDEQFF. Based on the CDR3 plus reference TRBV7-9 and TRBJ2-1, the full variable domain is DTGVSQNPRHKITKRGQNVTFRCDPISEHNRLYWYRQTLGQGPEFLTYFQNEAQLEKSRLLSDRFSAERPKGSFSTLEIQRTEQGDSAMYLCASSILTDEQFFGPGTRLTVL.

V and J are TRBV5-1 and TRBJ2-3; possibly TRBD1 or TRBD2 for D (6 bases each). Deletions cut 1 base from V and 7 bases from J, with 16 bases between. The CDR3 contains 15 residues. Looked up from germline, CDR1 is SGHRS and CDR2 is YFSETQ. The CDR3 loop is CASSLRGEVRNTQYF. CDR3 coding DNA: TGCGCCAGCAGCTTGAGGGGGGAGGTTAGGAATACGCAGTATTTT. Combining the CDR3 with reference TRBV5-1 and TRBJ2-3 gives the whole variable domain KAGVTQTPRYLIKTRGQQVTLSCSPISGHRSVSWYQQTPGQGLQFLFEYFSETQRNKGNFPGRFSGRQFSNSRSEMNVSTLELGDSALYLCASSLRGEVRNTQYFGPGTRLTVL.

This clone has only one observation. Other DNA sequences in this specimen translate into the identical CDR3. This chain's CDR3 is CASSRAGELFF. Here the CDR3 DNA reads TGTGCCAGCAGTAGGGCCGGGGAGCTGTTTTTT. The chain carries TRBV6-5 and TRBJ2-2, with no clear D. Germline V gene sequence: CDR1 MNHEY, CDR2 SVGAGI. V was clipped by 5 bases and J by 6 bases, with 4 bases between them. This CDR3 is 11 amino acids long.

The chain couples TRBV7-2 to TRBJ2-4; D remains ambiguous. The V gene's germline CDR1 is SGHTA and CDR2 FQGNSA. This CDR3 comprises 15 residues. Deletions cut 0 bases from V and 3 bases from J, with 9 bases between. The CDR3 DNA reads TGTGCCAGCAGCTTAGCAGGTTGGAACAAAAACATTCAGTACTTC. This codes for CASSLAGWNKNIQYF.

The chain has TRBV7-2 and TRBJ1-3, with a tentative D call TRBD1 (6 bases). Germline V CDR1 and CDR2: SGHTA, FQGNSA. The V gene lost 2 bases and the J gene lost 0 bases, with 8 bases spanning the gap. This CDR3 comprises 15 residues. Here the CDR3 DNA reads TGTGCCAGCAGCTTACAGGGGATCTCTGGAAACACCATATATTTT. It translates to CASSLQGISGNTIYF.

The chain uses TRBV5-1 and TRBJ2-7, with 12 bases aligning to TRBD2. V lost 0 bases to trimming and J lost 3 bases; unmatched junction nucleotides: 4. This CDR3 has 16 amino acids. Germline V lookup: CDR1 SGHRS, CDR2 YFSETQ. This CDR3 reads CASSLGGTSGYYEQYF. For the CDR3, the DNA is TGCGCCAGCAGCTTGGGAGGGACTAGCGGGTACTACGAGCAGTACTTC.

The gene calls are TRBV18 and TRBJ2-1; D unclear. The CDR3 covers 12 residues. V was pared by 2 bases and J by 6 bases, with 5 bases between. The V gene's germline CDR1 is KGHSH and CDR2 LQKENI. CDR3 sequence: CASSPWGNEQFF. CDR3 coding DNA: TGTGCCAGCTCACCATGGGGCAATGAGCAGTTCTTC.

The chain links TRBV19 to TRBJ1-3; D uncertain. Germline-derived CDR1 and CDR2 are LNHDA and SQIVND (reference sequence). The CDR3 has 14 amino acids. The V gene lost 5 bases and the J gene lost 0 bases, with 8 bases spanning the gap. CDR3 nucleotide sequence: TGTGCCAGTAGTCCCCAGAGCTCTGGAAACACCATATATTTT. Its protein is CASSPQSSGNTIYF.